The clone carrying this TCR beta chain was detected many times. Its antigen is not identified. This sample is drawn from a study of regulatory T cells in long-lasting Graves disease. Overall study results and limits: Only peripheral blood was studied, not thyroid tissue. Under persistent disease, TRBV28, TRBJ1-2 and TRBJ2-5 were used preferentially.

As to time point: persistent/refractory GD, antithyroid drugs over 5 years with positive TRAb. PBMC-extracted RNA yielded the TCR library. Peripheral blood, about 9 milliliters of it, was drawn into EDTA tubes. The length of the CDR3 is 14 residues. V shed 3 bases and J 2 bases; nucleotides not matched to a gene: 2. From germline, CDR1 is MNHEY and CDR2 SMNVEV (reference sequence). With iRepertoire HTBI primers and Arm-PCR of CDR3 regions, TCR beta libraries were built. Original methodology: Identification of gene segments yielded approximately 62 TRBV and more than eleven TRBJ across samples. TCRdb fed the multiplex PCR reads into MiXCR, producing one record per CDR3 protein. The V and J calls were not made by the authors but by TCRdb's processing. The sample contains fewer than 400,000 distinct CDR3 sequences, roughly 20% of which appear only once.

The chain employs TRBV27 and TRBJ2-7; 9 bases align to TRBD2. Here the sequenced sample was peripheral blood mononuclear cells (PBMCs), taken when the disease was refractory, from a patient treated with antithyroid drugs. The TCR sequence derives from a female donor with Graves disease. CDR3 in amino acids: CASSFAGGPYEQYF. The CDR3 DNA reads as TGTGCCAGCAGTTTTGCGGGAGGGCCCTACGAGCAGTACTTC.